This TCR beta chain was found in a study of T-cell reconstitution after alpha-beta-depleted transplantation in children. The CDR3 extends over 18 amino acids. The V segment lost 3 bases and the J segment 0 bases; nucleotides outside the gene matches: 9. Germline-derived CDR1 and CDR2 are LGHNA and YNFKEQ. A TCRbeta library incorporating unique molecular identifiers was prepared. TCRdb re-called the PCR reads with MiXCR, one entry per CDR3 protein. The table lists some 490,000 distinct CDR3 sequences, around 13% of them singletons, with 5% to 6% in the top ten. The origin of this receptor is a human donor who donated a stem cell graft to a child with combined immunodeficiency. The specimen was PBMCs from the stem cell graft donor, collected from the stem cell graft. This chain joins TRBV4-2 and TRBJ2-4; 9 bases are shared with TRBD1. The CDR3 DNA reads as TGTGCCAGCAGCCAGAGGGACAGGGCCGATGGAGCCAAAAACATTCAGTACTTC. Encoded protein: CASSQRDRADGAKNIQYF.